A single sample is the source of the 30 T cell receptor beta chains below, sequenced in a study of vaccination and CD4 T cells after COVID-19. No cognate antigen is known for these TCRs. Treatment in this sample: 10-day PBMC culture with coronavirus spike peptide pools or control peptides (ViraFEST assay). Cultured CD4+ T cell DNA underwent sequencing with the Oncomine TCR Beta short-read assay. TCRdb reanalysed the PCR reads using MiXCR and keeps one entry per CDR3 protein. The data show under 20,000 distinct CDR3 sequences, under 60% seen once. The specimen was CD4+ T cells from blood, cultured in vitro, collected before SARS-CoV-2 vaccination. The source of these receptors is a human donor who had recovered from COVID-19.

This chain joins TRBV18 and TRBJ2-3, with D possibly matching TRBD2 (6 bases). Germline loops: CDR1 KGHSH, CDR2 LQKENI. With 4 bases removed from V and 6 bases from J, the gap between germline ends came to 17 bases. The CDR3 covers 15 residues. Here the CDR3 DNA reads TGTGCCAGCTCACACACCATAGTAGCGGAGGATACGCAGTATTTT. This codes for CASSHTIVAEDTQYF.

CDR3 nucleotide sequence: TGCAGTGCTAACGATGGCGGGCAGGGCCGCAATGAGCAGTTCTTC. This gives the protein CSANDGGQGRNEQFF. V and J are TRBV20-1 and TRBJ2-1; D could derive from TRBD1 or TRBD2 (5 bases each). Between the trimmed V and J ends, which lost 4 bases and 6 bases, there was a span of 19 bases. CDR1 is DFQATT and CDR2 is SNEGSKA in the germline V gene (reference sequence). This CDR3 has 15 residues.

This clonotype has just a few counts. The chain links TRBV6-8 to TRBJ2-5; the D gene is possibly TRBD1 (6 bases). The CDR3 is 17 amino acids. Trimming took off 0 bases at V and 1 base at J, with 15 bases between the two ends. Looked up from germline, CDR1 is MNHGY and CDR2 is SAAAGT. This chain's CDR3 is CASSYSGAAERQETQYF. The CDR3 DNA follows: TGTGCCAGCAGTTACTCGGGGGCTGCGGAGCGCCAAGAGACCCAGTACTTC.

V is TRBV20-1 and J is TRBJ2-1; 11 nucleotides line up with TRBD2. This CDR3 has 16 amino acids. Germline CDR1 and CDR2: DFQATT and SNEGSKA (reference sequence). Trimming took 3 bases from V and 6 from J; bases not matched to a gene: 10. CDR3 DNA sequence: TGCAGTGCTAGTCCTATTAGCGGGAGGGCCTTCAATGAGCAGTTCTTC. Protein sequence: CSASPISGRAFNEQFF.

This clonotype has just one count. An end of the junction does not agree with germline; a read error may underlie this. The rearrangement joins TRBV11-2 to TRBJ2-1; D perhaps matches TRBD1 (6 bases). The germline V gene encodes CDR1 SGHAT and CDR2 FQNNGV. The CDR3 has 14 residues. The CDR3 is CASSLVRTANEQFF. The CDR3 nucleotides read TGTGCCAGCAGCTTAGTTAGGACAGCTAATGAACAGTTCTTC.

In nucleotides, the CDR3 is TGTGCCAGCAGCACCGGACTAGCGGGAGCCTACGAGCAGTACTTC. This translates into CASSTGLAGAYEQYF. The rearrangement links TRBV28 to TRBJ2-7, with 13 bases fitting TRBD2. J was trimmed by 2 bases and V by 6 bases; bases with no gene match: 4. The CDR3 sequence is 15 residues long. The germline gives CDR1 MDHEN, CDR2 SYDVKM.

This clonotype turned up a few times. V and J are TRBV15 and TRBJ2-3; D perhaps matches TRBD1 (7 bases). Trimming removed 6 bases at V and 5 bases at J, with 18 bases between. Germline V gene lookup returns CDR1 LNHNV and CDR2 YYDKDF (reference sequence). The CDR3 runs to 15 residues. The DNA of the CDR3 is TGTGCCACCAGTAGTCGGAGGGGGCGTCTAGATACGCAGTATTTT. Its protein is CATSSRRGRLDTQYF.

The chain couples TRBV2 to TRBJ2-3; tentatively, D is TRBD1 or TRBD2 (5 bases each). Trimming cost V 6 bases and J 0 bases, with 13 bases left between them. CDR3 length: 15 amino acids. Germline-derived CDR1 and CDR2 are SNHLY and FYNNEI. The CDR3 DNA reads TGTGCCAGCAGACCCCGGGACCAAAGCACAGATACGCAGTATTTT. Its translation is CASRPRDQSTDTQYF.

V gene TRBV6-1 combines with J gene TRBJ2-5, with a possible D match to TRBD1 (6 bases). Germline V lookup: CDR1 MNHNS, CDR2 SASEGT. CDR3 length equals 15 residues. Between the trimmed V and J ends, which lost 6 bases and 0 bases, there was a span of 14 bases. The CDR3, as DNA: TGTGCCAGCAGCCGTAGGGGGAGCTACCAAGAGACCCAGTACTTC. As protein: CASSRRGSYQETQYF.

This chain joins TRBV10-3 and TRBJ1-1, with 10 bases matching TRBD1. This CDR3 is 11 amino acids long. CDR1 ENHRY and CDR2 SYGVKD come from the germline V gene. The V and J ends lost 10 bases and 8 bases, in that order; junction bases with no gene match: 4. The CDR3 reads CATETGGEAFF. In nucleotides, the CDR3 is TGTGCCACAGAGACAGGGGGCGAAGCTTTCTTT.

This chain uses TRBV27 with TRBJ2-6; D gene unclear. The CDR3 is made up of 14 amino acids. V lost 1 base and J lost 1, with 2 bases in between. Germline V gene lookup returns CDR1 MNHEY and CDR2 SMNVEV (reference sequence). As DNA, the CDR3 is TGTGCCAGCAGTTTATATTCTGGGGCCAACGTCCTGACTTTC. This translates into CASSLYSGANVLTF.

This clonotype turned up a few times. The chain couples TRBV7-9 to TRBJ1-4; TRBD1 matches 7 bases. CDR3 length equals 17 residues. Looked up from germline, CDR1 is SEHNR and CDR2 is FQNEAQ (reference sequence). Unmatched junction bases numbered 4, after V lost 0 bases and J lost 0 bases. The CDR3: CASSLAAGTATNEKLFF. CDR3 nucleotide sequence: TGTGCCAGCAGCTTAGCGGCAGGGACAGCAACTAATGAAAAACTGTTTTTT.

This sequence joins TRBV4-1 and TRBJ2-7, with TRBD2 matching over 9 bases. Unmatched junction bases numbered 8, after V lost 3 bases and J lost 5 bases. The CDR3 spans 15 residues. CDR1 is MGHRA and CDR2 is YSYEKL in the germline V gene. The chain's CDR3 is CASSHRTSDRHEQYF. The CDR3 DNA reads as TGCGCCAGCAGCCATCGGACTAGCGATCGCCACGAGCAGTACTTC.

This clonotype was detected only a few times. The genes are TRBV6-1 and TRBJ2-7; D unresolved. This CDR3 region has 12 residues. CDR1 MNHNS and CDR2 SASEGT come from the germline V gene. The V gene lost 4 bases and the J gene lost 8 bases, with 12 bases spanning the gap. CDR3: CASSGDQIKQYF. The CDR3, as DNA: TGTGCCAGCAGTGGTGATCAGATTAAGCAGTACTTC.

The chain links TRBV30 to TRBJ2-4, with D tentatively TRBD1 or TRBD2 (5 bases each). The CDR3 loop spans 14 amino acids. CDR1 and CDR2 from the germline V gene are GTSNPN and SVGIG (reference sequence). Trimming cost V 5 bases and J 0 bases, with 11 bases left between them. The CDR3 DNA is TGTGCCTGGTCGGGGCGACTAGCCAAAAACATTCAGTACTTC. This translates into CAWSGRLAKNIQYF.

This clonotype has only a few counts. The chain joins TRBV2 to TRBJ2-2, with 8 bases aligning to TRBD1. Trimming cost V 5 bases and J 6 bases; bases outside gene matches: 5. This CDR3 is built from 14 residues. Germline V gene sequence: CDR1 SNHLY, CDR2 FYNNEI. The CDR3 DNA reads TGTGCCAGCAGTAGGACAGGGTTGGCCGGGGAGCTGTTTTTT. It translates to CASSRTGLAGELFF.

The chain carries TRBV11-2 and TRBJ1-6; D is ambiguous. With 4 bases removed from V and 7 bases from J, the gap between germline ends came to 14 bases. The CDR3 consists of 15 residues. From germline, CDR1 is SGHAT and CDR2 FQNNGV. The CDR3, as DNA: TGTGCCAGCAGCTCCCGGGATGCCTCAAATTCACCCCTCCACTTT. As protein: CASSSRDASNSPLHF.

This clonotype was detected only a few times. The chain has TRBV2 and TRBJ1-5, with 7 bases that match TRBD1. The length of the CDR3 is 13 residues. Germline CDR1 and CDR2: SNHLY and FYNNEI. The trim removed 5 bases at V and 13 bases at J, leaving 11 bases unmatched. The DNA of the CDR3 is TGTGCCAGCAGTCGACAGGGAGCGGCATTACAGCATTTT. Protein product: CASSRQGAALQHF. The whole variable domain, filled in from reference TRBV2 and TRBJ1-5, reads EPEVTQTPSHQVTQMGQEVILRCVPISNHLYFYWYRQILGQKVEFLVSFYNNEISEKSEIFDDQFSVERPDGSNFTLKIRSTKLEDSAMYFCASSRQGAALQHFGDGTRLSIL.

The CDR3 region is CASRDRRTHGGEQFF. CDR3 bases: TGTGCCAGCAGAGATCGCCGGACTCACGGGGGTGAGCAGTTCTTC. The chain is built from TRBV6-1 and TRBJ2-1; perhaps TRBD2 as D (6 bases). The CDR3 consists of 15 residues. Trimming removed 6 bases from V and 9 bases from J, with 21 bases in between. Germline CDR1 and CDR2: MNHNS and SASEGT.

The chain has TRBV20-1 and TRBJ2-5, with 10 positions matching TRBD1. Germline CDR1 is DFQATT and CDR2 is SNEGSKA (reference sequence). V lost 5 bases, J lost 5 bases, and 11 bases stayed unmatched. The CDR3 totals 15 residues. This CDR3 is CSAGSGQGSRETQYF. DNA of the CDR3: TGCAGTGCTGGATCGGGACAGGGGTCGCGGGAGACCCAGTACTTC.

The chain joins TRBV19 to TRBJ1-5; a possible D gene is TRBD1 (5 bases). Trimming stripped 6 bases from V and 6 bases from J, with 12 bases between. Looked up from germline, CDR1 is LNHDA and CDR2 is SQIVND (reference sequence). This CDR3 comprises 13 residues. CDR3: CASRAQGPQPQHF. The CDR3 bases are TGTGCCAGTAGGGCCCAGGGACCTCAGCCCCAGCATTTT.

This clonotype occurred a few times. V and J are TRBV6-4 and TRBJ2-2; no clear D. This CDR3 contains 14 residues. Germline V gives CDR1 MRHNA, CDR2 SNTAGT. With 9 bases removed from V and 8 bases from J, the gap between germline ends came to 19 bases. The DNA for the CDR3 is TGTGCCAGTACCCCCTTCCCCGGTGGTGGGGAGCTGTTTTTT. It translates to CASTPFPGGGELFF.

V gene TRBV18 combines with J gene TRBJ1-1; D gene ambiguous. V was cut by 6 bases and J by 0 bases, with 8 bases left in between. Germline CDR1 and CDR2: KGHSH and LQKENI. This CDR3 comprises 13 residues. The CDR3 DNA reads TGTGCCAGCTCGTCGGATCTGAACACTGAAGCTTTCTTT. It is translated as CASSSDLNTEAFF.

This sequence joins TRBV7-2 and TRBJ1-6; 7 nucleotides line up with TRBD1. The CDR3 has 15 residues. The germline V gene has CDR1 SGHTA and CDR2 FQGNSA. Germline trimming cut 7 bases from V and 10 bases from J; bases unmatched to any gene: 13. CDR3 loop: CASTLGFRGWSPLHF. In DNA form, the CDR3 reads TGTGCCAGCACCCTAGGTTTCAGGGGGTGGTCACCCCTCCACTTT.

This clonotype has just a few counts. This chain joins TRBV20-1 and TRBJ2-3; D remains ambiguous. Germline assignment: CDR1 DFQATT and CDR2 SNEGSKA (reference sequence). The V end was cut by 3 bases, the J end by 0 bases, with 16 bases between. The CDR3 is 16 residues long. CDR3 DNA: TGCAGTGCTAGGCCCACCCGCGGTTCTAGCACAGATACGCAGTATTTT. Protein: CSARPTRGSSTDTQYF.

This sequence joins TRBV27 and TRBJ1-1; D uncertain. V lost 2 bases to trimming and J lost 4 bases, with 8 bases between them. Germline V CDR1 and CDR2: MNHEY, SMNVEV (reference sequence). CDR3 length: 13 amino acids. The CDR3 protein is CASSLERGTEAFF. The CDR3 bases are TGTGCCAGCAGTTTAGAACGTGGCACTGAAGCTTTCTTT.

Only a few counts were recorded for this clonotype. The CDR3 DNA is TGCAGTGCTAGAAGGGGATATAGCAATCAGCCCCAGCATTTT. Protein sequence: CSARRGYSNQPQHF. The J gene is TRBJ1-5, the V gene TRBV20-1; a weak D match, TRBD1 (5 bases). Germline CDR1 and CDR2: DFQATT and SNEGSKA (reference sequence). The CDR3 loop spans 14 amino acids. Trimming stripped 2 bases from V and 0 bases from J, with 8 bases between.

The CDR3 region has the DNA TGTGCCAGCAGCAAAGTTTACAGGGGGCCTCCGAGAACCTACGAGCAGTACTTC. Translation gives CASSKVYRGPPRTYEQYF. This chain connects TRBV21-1 to TRBJ2-7; TRBD1, the table's D call, lacks a check against the DNA. TRBV21-1 is deemed a pseudogene. This CDR3 is 18 amino acids long.

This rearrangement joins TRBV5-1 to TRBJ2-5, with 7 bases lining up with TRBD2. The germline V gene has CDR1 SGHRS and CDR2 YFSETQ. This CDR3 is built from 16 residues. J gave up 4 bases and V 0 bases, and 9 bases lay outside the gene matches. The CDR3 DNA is TGCGCCAGCAGCTTGGGGGTGGGAGGGCCAGGAGAGACCCAGTACTTC. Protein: CASSLGVGGPGETQYF.

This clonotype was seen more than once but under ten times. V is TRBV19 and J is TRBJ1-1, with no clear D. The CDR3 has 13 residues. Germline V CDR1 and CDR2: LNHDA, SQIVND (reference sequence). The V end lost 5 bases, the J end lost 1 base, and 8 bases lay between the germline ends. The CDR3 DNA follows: TGTGCCAGTAGTGCCTATGAGAACACTGAAGCTTTCTTT. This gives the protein CASSAYENTEAFF.